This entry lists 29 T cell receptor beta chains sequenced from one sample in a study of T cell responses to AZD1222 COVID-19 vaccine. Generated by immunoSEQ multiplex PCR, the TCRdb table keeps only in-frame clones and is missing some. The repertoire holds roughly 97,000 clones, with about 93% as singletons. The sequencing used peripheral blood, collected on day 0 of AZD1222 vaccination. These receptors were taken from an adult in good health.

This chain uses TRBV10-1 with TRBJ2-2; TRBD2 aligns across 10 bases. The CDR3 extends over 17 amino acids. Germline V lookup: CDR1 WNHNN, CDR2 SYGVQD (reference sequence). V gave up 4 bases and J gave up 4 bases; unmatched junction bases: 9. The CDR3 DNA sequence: TGCGCCAGCAGTGGTTCTAGCGGGAGCCCGGGCACCGGGGAGCTGTTTTTT. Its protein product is CASSGSSGSPGTGELFF.

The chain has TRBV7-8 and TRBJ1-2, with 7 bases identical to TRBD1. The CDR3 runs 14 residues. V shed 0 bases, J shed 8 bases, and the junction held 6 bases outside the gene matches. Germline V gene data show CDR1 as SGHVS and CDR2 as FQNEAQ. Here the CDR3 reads CASSLARGQGGYTF. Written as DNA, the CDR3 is TGTGCCAGCAGCTTAGCAAGGGGGCAGGGAGGCTACACCTTC.

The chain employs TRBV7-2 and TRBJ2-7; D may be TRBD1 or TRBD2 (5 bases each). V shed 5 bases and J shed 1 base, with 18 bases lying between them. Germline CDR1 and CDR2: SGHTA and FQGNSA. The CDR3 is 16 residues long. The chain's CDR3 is CASSGRQSWRSYEQYF. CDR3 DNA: TGTGCCAGCAGCGGCCGACAGAGCTGGAGGTCCTACGAGCAGTACTTC.

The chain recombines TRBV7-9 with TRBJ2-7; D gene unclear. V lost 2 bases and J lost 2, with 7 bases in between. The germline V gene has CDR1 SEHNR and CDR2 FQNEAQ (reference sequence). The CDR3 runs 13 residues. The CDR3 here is CASSLSVAYEQYF. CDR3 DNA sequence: TGTGCCAGCAGCTTAAGCGTTGCCTACGAGCAGTACTTC.

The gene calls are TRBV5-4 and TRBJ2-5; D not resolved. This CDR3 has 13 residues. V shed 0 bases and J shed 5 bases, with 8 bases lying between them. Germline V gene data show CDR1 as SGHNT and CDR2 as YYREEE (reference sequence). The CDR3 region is CASSLDPLETQYF. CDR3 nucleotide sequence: TGTGCCAGCAGCTTGGACCCTTTGGAGACCCAGTACTTC.

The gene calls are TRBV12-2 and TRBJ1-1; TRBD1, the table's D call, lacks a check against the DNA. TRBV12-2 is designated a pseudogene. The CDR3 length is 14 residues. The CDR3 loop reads CASRLGGQGTEAFF. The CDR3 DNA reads TGTGCAAGTCGCTTAGGAGGACAGGGCACTGAAGCTTTCTTT.

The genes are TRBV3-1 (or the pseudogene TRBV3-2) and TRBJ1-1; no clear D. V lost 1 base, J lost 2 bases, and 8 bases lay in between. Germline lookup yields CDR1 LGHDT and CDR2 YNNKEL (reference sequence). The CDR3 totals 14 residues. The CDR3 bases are TGTGCCAGCAGCCAAGGGGTCCTAAACACTGAAGCTTTCTTT. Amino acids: CASSQGVLNTEAFF.

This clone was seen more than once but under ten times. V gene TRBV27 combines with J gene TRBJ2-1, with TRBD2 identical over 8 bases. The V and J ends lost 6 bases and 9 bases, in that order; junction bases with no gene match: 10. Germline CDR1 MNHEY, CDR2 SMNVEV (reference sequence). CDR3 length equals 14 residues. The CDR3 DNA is TGTGCCAGCAGCACCGGGACTAGAATCACTGAGCAGTTCTTC. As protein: CASSTGTRITEQFF.

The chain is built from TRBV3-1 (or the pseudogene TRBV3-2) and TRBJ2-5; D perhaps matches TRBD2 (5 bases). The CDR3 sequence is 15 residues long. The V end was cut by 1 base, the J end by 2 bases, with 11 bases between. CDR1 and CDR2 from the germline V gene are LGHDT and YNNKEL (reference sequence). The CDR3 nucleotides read TGTGCCAGCAGCCAAGGGGGAGCGCCGCAAGAGACCCAGTACTTC. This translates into CASSQGGAPQETQYF.

For the CDR3, the DNA is TGTGCCAGCAGTCCCTCAGAAAGCAATCAGCCCCAGCATTTT. This codes for CASSPSESNQPQHF. The chain couples TRBV6-5 to TRBJ1-5; no clear D gene. Looked up from germline, CDR1 is MNHEY and CDR2 is SVGAGI. Trimming took off 5 bases at V and 1 base at J, with 9 bases between the two ends. The CDR3 loop spans 14 amino acids.

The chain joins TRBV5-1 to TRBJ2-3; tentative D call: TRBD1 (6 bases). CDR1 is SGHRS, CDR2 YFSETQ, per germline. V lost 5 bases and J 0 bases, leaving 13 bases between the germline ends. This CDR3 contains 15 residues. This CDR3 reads CASRRWTESTDTQYF. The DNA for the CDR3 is TGCGCCAGCAGGCGATGGACAGAAAGCACAGATACGCAGTATTTT.

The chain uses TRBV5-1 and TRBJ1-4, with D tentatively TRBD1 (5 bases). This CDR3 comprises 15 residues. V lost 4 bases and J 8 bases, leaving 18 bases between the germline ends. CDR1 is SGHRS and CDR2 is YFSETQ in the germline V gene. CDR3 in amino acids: CASSPRAGWDEKLFF. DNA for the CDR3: TGCGCCAGCAGCCCCCGGGCAGGGTGGGACGAAAAACTGTTTTTT.

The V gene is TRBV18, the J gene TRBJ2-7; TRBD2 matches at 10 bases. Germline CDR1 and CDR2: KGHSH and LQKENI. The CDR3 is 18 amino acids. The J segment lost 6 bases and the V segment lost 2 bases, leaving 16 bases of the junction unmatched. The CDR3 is CASSPLGLAGAITPEQYF. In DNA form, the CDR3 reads TGTGCCAGCTCACCATTAGGGCTAGCGGGAGCCATAACCCCCGAGCAGTACTTC.

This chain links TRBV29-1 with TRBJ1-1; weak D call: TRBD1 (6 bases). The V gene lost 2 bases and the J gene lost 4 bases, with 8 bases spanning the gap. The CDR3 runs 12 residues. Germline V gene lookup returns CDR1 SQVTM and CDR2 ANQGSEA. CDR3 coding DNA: TGCAGCGTTGAATGGGGGCCCACTGAAGCTTTCTTT. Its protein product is CSVEWGPTEAFF.

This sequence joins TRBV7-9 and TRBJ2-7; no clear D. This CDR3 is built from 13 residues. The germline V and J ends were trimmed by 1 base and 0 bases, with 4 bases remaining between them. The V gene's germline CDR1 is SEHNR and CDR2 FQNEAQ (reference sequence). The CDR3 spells CASSLESSYEQYF. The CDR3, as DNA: TGTGCCAGCAGCTTAGAATCCTCCTACGAGCAGTACTTC.

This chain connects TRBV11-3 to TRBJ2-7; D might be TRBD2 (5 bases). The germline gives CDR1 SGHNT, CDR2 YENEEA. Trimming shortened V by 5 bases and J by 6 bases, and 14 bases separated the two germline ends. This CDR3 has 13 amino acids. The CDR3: CASSLTRAREQYF. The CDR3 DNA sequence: TGTGCCAGCAGCCTCACTAGGGCACGCGAGCAGTACTTC.

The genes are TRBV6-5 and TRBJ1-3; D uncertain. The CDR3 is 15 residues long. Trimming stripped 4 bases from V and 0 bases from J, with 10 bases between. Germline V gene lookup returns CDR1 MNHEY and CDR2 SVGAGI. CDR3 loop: CASSFSGSSGNTIYF. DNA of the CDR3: TGTGCCAGCAGTTTTTCAGGAAGCTCTGGAAACACCATATATTTT.

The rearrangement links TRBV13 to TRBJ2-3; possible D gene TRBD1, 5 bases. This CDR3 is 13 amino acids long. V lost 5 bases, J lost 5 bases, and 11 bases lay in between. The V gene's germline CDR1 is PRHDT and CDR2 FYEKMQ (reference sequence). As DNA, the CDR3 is TGTGCCAGCAGCCCGATGGGGCGAGATACGCAGTATTTT. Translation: CASSPMGRDTQYF.

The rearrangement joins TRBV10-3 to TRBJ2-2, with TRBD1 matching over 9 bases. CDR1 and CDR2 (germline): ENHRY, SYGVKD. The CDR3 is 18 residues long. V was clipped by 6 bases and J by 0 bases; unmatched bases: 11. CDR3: CAIRGDRAGDSNTGELFF. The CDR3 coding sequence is TGTGCCATCAGAGGGGACAGGGCTGGGGACTCGAACACCGGGGAGCTGTTTTTT.

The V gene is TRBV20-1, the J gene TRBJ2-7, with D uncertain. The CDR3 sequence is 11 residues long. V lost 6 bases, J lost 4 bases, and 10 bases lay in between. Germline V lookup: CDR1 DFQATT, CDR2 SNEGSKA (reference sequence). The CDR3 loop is CSASTGYEQYF. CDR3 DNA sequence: TGCAGTGCAAGTACTGGGTACGAGCAGTACTTC.

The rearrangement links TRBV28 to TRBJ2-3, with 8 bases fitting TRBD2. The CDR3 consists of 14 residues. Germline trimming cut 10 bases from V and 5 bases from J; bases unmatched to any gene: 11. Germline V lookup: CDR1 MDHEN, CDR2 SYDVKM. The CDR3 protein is CAMTSAQSGDTQYF. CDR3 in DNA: TGTGCCATGACTAGCGCCCAGTCAGGAGATACGCAGTATTTT.

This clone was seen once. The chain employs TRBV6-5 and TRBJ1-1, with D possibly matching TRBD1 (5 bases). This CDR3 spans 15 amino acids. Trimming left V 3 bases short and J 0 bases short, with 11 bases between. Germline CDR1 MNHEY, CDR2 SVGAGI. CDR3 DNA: TGTGCCAGCAGTTATGTGGCAGGGCTGAACACTGAAGCTTTCTTT. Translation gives CASSYVAGLNTEAFF.

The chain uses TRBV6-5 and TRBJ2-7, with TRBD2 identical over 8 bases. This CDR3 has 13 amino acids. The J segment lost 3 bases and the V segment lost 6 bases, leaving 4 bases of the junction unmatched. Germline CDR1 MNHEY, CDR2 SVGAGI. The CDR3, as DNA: TGTGCCAGCAGAAAAAGCGGGAGCTACGAGCAGTACTTC. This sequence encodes CASRKSGSYEQYF.

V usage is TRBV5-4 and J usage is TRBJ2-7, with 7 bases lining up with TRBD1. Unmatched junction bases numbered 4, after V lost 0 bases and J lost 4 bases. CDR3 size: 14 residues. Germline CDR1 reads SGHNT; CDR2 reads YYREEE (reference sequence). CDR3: CASSLGQGSYEQYF. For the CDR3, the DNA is TGTGCCAGCAGCTTGGGACAGGGTAGTTACGAGCAGTACTTC.

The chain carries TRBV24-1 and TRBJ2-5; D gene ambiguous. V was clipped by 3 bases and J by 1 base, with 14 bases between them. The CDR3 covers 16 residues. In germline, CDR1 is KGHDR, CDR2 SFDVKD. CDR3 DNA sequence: TGTGCCACCAGTGATACCCCTCATCGACTCCAAGAGACCCAGTACTTC. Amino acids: CATSDTPHRLQETQYF.

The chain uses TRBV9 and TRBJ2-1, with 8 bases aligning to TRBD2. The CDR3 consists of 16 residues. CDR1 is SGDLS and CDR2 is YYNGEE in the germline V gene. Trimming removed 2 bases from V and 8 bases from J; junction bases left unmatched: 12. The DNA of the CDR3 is TGTGCCAGCAGCGTCCCGGGAGGGCGACCACTCGATGAGCAGTTCTTC. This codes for CASSVPGGRPLDEQFF.

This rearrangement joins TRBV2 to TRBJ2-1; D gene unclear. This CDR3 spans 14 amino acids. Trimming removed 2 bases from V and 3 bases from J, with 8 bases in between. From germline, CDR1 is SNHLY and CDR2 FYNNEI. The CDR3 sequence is CASSERPFYNEQFF. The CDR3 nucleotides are TGTGCCAGCAGTGAACGGCCATTCTACAATGAGCAGTTCTTC. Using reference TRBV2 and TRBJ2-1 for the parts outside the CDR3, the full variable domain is EPEVTQTPSHQVTQMGQEVILRCVPISNHLYFYWYRQILGQKVEFLVSFYNNEISEKSEIFDDQFSVERPDGSNFTLKIRSTKLEDSAMYFCASSERPFYNEQFFGPGTRLTVL.

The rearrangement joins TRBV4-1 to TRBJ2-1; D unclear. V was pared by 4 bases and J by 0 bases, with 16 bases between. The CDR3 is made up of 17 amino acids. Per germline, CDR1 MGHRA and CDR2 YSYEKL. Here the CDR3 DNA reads TGCGCCAGCAGCCCGCAAAGAGGTAGGAGCTCCTACAATGAGCAGTTCTTC. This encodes CASSPQRGRSSYNEQFF.

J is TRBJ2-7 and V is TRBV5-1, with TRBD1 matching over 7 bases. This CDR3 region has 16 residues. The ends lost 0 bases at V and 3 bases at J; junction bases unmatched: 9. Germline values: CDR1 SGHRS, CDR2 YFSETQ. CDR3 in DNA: TGCGCCAGCAGCTTGGAGGACAGGTCTATGGGCTACGAGCAGTACTTC. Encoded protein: CASSLEDRSMGYEQYF.